Each of the 22 T cell receptor beta chains below was sequenced from the same sample in a study of cytotoxic CD8 clonotypes in ibrutinib-treated CLL. Profiled with immunoSEQ multiplex PCR; TCRdb holds only in-frame clones, not every one. The data show some 70,000 clones, about 64% seen once. The sample consisted of PBMCs, taken after 12 months of ibrutinib treatment. The receptors here all came from a human donor with chronic lymphocytic leukemia.

This clone showed up just once. V and J are TRBV5-4 and TRBJ1-1; D unresolved. CDR1 is SGHNT, CDR2 YYREEE, per germline (reference sequence). The CDR3 has 14 residues. The germline V and J ends were trimmed by 2 bases and 0 bases, with 8 bases remaining between them. The CDR3 reads CASSFSEMNTEAFF. In nucleotides, the CDR3 is TGTGCCAGCAGCTTTTCTGAAATGAACACTGAAGCTTTCTTT.

CDR3 DNA: TGTGCCAGCAATCAGGGAGAGCGCCATAATTCACCCCTCCACTTT. Translated, it gives CASNQGERHNSPLHF. V and J are TRBV6-5 and TRBJ1-6, with D perhaps TRBD1 (5 bases). V was cut by 7 bases and J by 5 bases, with 15 bases left in between. The CDR3 loop spans 15 amino acids. Germline lookup yields CDR1 MNHEY and CDR2 SVGAGI.

This clone was counted between two and nine times. Within the sample, other DNA sequences also encode this same CDR3. The V call is TRBV11-2, the J call TRBJ2-7; D is possibly TRBD2 (6 bases). Trimming pared 0 bases from V and 3 bases from J, leaving 6 bases between. The length of the CDR3 is 13 residues. Per the germline V gene, CDR1 is SGHAT and CDR2 is FQNNGV. The CDR3 sequence: CASSLEGGYEQYF. CDR3 nucleotides: TGTGCCAGCAGCTTAGAGGGGGGCTACGAGCAGTACTTC.

V and J are TRBV9 and TRBJ1-5; D remains ambiguous. Germline V lookup: CDR1 SGDLS, CDR2 YYNGEE. Trimming stripped 4 bases from V and 4 bases from J, with 12 bases between. The CDR3 totals 14 residues. The CDR3 bases are TGTGCCAGCAGCCCTGGGCAGTTTAATCAGCCCCAGCATTTT. Protein sequence: CASSPGQFNQPQHF.

V usage is TRBV27 and J usage is TRBJ2-1; TRBD1 agrees at 8 bases. Trimming took 6 bases from V and 0 from J; bases not matched to a gene: 4. The V gene's germline CDR1 is MNHEY and CDR2 SMNVEV (reference sequence). This CDR3 spans 15 amino acids. The CDR3 spells CASRLGQGSYNEQFF. As DNA, the CDR3 is TGTGCCAGCAGACTCGGACAGGGCTCCTACAATGAGCAGTTCTTC.

This clone was seen more than once but under ten times. The V call is TRBV25-1, the J call TRBJ1-1, with D unresolved. Trimming took 1 base from V and 0 from J, leaving 9 bases between them. Per germline, CDR1 MGHDK and CDR2 SYGVNS. The CDR3 covers 15 residues. The CDR3 is CASSEFGGMNTEAFF. DNA of the CDR3: TGTGCCAGCAGTGAATTCGGCGGGATGAACACTGAAGCTTTCTTT. Filled out from reference TRBV25-1 and TRBJ1-1, the complete variable domain reads EADIYQTPRYLVIGTGKKITLECSQTMGHDKMYWYQQDPGMELHLIHYSYGVNSTEKGDLSSESTVSRIRTEHFPLTLESARPSHTSQYLCASSEFGGMNTEAFFGQGTRLTVV.

This clone was picked up one time. This chain connects TRBV5-8 to TRBJ2-7; TRBD1 agrees at 9 bases. V shed 0 bases and J 3 bases; nucleotides not matched to a gene: 4. There are 15 residues in the CDR3. Per the germline V gene, CDR1 is SGHTS and CDR2 is YDEGEE. In DNA form, the CDR3 reads TGTGCCAGCAGCTTGGAGCCGGGACAGGGCTACGAGCAGTACTTC. Translation gives CASSLEPGQGYEQYF.

The CDR3 sequence is CASSWRTGMVDTDTQYF. The CDR3 region has the DNA TGTGCCAGCAGCTGGCGGACAGGGATGGTGGACACAGATACGCAGTATTTT. V is TRBV7-9 and J is TRBJ2-3, with 8 bases fitting TRBD1. J lost 2 bases, V lost 4 bases, and 11 bases had no gene match. The CDR3 covers 17 residues. Germline-derived CDR1 and CDR2 are SEHNR and FQNEAQ (reference sequence).

The chain couples TRBV7-2 to TRBJ2-7, with D possibly TRBD1 on 5 matching bases. The CDR3 length is 17 residues. Looked up from germline, CDR1 is SGHTA and CDR2 is FQGNSA. The germline V and J ends were trimmed by 4 bases and 5 bases, with 24 bases remaining between them. In nucleotides, the CDR3 is TGTGCCAGCAGCTCACCTCGGCCAGGGCCCCCTATCAACGAGCAGTACTTC. Its translation: CASSSPRPGPPINEQYF.

This clone was detected once. The CDR3 is CASSFLTTGGYYGYTF. CDR3 nucleotide sequence: TGTGCCAGCAGCTTCCTAACGACAGGAGGATACTATGGCTACACCTTC. The chain joins TRBV7-9 to TRBJ1-2, with TRBD1 as a possible D gene (6 bases). The CDR3 consists of 16 residues. Trimming shortened V by 3 bases and J by 3 bases, and 17 bases separated the two germline ends. Per the germline V gene, CDR1 is SEHNR and CDR2 is FQNEAQ (reference sequence).

The chain couples TRBV4-3 to TRBJ2-3; 11 nucleotides agree with TRBD1. This CDR3 has 15 residues. Germline CDR1 LGHNA, CDR2 YSLEER. The junction had 2 bases not matched to a gene; V was cut back by 4 bases and J by 2 bases. CDR3 protein: CASSRGQGVTDTQYF. Here the CDR3 DNA reads TGCGCCAGCAGCCGGGGACAGGGGGTCACAGATACGCAGTATTTT.

The V gene is TRBV25-1, the J gene TRBJ1-4; maybe TRBD1 (6 bases). Germline CDR1 is MGHDK and CDR2 is SYGVNS. The CDR3 totals 13 residues. V was shortened by 2 bases and J by 14 bases, with 15 bases between the two germline ends. As DNA, the CDR3 is TGTGCCAGCAGTGAACGGGGGGGGACATCTCTGTTTTTT. Translation gives CASSERGGTSLFF. Combining the CDR3 with reference TRBV25-1 and TRBJ1-4 gives the whole variable domain EADIYQTPRYLVIGTGKKITLECSQTMGHDKMYWYQQDPGMELHLIHYSYGVNSTEKGDLSSESTVSRIRTEHFPLTLESARPSHTSQYLCASSERGGTSLFFGSGTQLSVL.

In this sample, this clone turned up a few times. The chain combines TRBV29-1 with TRBJ2-2; D is ambiguous. Trimming took off 6 bases at V and 7 bases at J, with 15 bases between the two ends. CDR1 and CDR2 from the germline V gene are SQVTM and ANQGSEA. CDR3 length equals 13 residues. The CDR3 region has the DNA TGCAGCGTCACCCCTCTAGAAGGCGGGGAGCTGTTTTTT. Its translation is CSVTPLEGGELFF.

The chain links TRBV10-3 to TRBJ2-1, with TRBD1 matching 12 bases. CDR3 length equals 15 residues. The junction had 3 bases not matched to a gene; V was cut back by 2 bases and J by 7 bases. Germline V lookup: CDR1 ENHRY, CDR2 SYGVKD. The CDR3 loop is CAISERDRGLNEQFF. CDR3 bases: TGTGCCATCAGTGAGCGGGACAGGGGGCTTAATGAGCAGTTCTTC.

V and J are TRBV5-4 and TRBJ1-2; 8 bases are a match to TRBD1. V was pared by 3 bases and J by 7 bases, with 17 bases of the junction left unmatched. CDR1 and CDR2 from the germline V gene are SGHNT and YYREEE (reference sequence). The CDR3 is made up of 17 amino acids. CDR3 sequence: CASSSRTGPKTALGYTF. In DNA, the CDR3 is TGTGCCAGCAGCTCCAGGACAGGGCCCAAGACCGCCCTTGGCTACACCTTC.

The chain uses TRBV28 and TRBJ2-7; no firm D call. CDR3 length: 13 residues. Germline V lookup: CDR1 MDHEN, CDR2 SYDVKM. The V end was cut by 8 bases, the J end by 6 bases, with 17 bases between. DNA of the CDR3: TGTGCCAGCCGCCCCCCTTCAATTGCCGAGCAGTACTTC. This codes for CASRPPSIAEQYF.

J is TRBJ1-4 and V is TRBV2; TRBD1 matches 7 bases. Germline CDR1 and CDR2: SNHLY and FYNNEI. With 4 bases clipped from V and 0 bases from J, the junction kept 8 bases outside the gene matches. The CDR3 covers 17 residues. The CDR3, as DNA: TGTGCCAGCAGTGGGTTGGGACAGAGACCAACTAATGAAAAACTGTTTTTT. Its translation: CASSGLGQRPTNEKLFF.

The DNA of the CDR3 is TGTGCCAGCAGTGAATACGGGGGCACAGATACGCAGTATTTT. Protein product: CASSEYGGTDTQYF. The chain recombines TRBV25-1 with TRBJ2-3, with a weak D call TRBD2 (5 bases). Per germline, CDR1 MGHDK and CDR2 SYGVNS. There are 14 residues in the CDR3. Trimming took 0 bases from V and 1 from J, leaving 5 bases between them.

The chain carries TRBV18 and TRBJ2-3; D possibly matches TRBD1 or TRBD2 (6 bases each). This CDR3 is 16 amino acids long. Germline values: CDR1 KGHSH, CDR2 LQKENI. The V end was cut by 0 bases, the J end by 5 bases, with 15 bases between. This CDR3 is CASSPPGGRVRDTQYF. CDR3 bases: TGTGCCAGCTCACCACCGGGGGGCAGGGTGAGAGATACGCAGTATTTT. The variable domain in full, with the rest retrieved from reference TRBV18 and TRBJ2-3, is NAGVMQNPRHLVRRRGQEARLRCSPMKGHSHVYWYRQLPEEGLKFMVYLQKENIIDESGMPKERFSAEFPKEGPSILRIQQVVRGDSAAYFCASSPPGGRVRDTQYFGPGTRLTVL.

This clone was detected only a few times. The chain recombines TRBV9 with TRBJ1-1; tentatively, D is TRBD1 (6 bases). This CDR3 is 18 amino acids long. The germline V gene has CDR1 SGDLS and CDR2 YYNGEE. V was shortened by 0 bases and J by 1 base, with 19 bases between the two germline ends. The CDR3 DNA is TGTGCCAGCAGCGTAGCTGCAGGGGTGAGATCTAAGAACACTGAAGCTTTCTTT. This gives the protein CASSVAAGVRSKNTEAFF.

This clone was counted once. This sequence joins TRBV30 and TRBJ2-6; D unresolved. The CDR3 is 16 residues long. The V end lost 5 bases, the J end lost 5 bases, and 19 bases lay between the germline ends. CDR1 is GTSNPN, CDR2 SVGIG, per germline (reference sequence). The CDR3 loop is CAWAKMRYSRANVLTF. The CDR3 nucleotides are TGTGCCTGGGCAAAGATGCGTTATAGTCGGGCCAACGTCCTGACTTTC.

V usage is TRBV9 and J usage is TRBJ2-7, with 10 bases matching TRBD1. V gave up 3 bases and J gave up 4 bases; unmatched junction bases: 4. Germline V gene lookup returns CDR1 SGDLS and CDR2 YYNGEE. The length of the CDR3 is 14 residues. CDR3: CASSGTGGRYEQYF. In DNA form, the CDR3 reads TGTGCCAGCAGCGGGACAGGGGGTCGATACGAGCAGTACTTC.